This TCR beta chain comes out of a study of naive and memory T cell subsets. Study results and caveats: A few larger clonotypes appeared in naive repertoires, especially CD8, possibly memory cells re-expressing CD45RA.

With regard to this clonotype: Its antigen is not identified.

An equimolar mix of two oligonucleotides served as the beta constant-region primer for TRBC1 and TRBC2. Nested alpha and beta constant-region primers with the SP2 primer drove four PCR rounds on ligated cDNA. TCRdb independently ran MiXCR on the UMI-ligation and nested PCR reads; one entry per CDR3 protein. Here the sample spans about 160,000 distinct CDR3 sequences, roughly 22% being singletons. CDR1 and CDR2 (germline): SGHRS, YFSETQ. The germline V and J ends were trimmed by 0 bases and 5 bases, with 14 bases remaining between them. This CDR3 region has 15 residues. Sequences were obtained from naive CD4+ T cells from blood. This clonotype originated in a human donor in good health. The chain links TRBV5-1 to TRBJ2-5, with D perhaps assigned TRBD1 or TRBD2 (6 bases each). The CDR3 DNA is TGCGCCAGCAGCTTGGGATCGACAGGAGGGGAGACCCAGTACTTC. Residues: CASSLGSTGGETQYF.